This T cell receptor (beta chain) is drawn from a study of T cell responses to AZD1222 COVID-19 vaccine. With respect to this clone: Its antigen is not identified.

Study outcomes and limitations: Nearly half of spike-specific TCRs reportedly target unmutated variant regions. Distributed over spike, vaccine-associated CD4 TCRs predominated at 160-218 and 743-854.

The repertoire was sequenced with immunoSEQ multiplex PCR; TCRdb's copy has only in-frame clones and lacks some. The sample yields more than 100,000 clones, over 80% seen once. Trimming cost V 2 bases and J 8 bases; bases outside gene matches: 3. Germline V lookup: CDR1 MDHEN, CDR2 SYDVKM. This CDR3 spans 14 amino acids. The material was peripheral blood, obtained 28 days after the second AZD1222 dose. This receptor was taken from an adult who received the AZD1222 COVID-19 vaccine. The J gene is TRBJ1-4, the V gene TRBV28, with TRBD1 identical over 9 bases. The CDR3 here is CASSLRTGVEKLFF. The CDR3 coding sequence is TGTGCCAGCAGTTTAAGGACAGGGGTCGAAAAACTGTTTTTT. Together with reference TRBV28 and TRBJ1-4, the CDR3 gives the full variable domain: DVKVTQSSRYLVKRTGEKVFLECVQDMDHENMFWYRQDPGLGLRLIYFSYDVKMKEKGDIPEGYSVSREKKERFSLILESASTNQTSMYLCASSLRTGVEKLFFGSGTQLSVL.